Shown below are 27 T cell receptor beta chains from a single sample sequenced in a study of regulatory T cells in long-lasting Graves disease. In building TCR beta libraries, iRepertoire HTBI primers were used together with Arm-PCR of CDR3 regions. TCRdb re-called the multiplex PCR reads with MiXCR, one entry per CDR3 protein. Among 360,000 or so distinct CDR3 sequences listed, about 10% were seen once. Time point specified: newly diagnosed GD, antithyroid drugs for less than 3 months. RNA from PBMCs was the source of the TCR library. These data are also associated with another study on T cells in Graves' hyperthyroidism and ophthalmopathy.

This specimen was peripheral blood mononuclear cells (PBMCs), taken at new diagnosis, from a patient treated with antithyroid drugs. Source of these receptors: a woman aged 18-30 years with Graves disease.

The V gene is TRBV3-1, the J gene TRBJ2-5; D might be TRBD2 (5 bases). The CDR3 loop spans 16 amino acids. The ends were cut back, 0 bases at V and 1 base at J, with 12 bases in the middle. Germline V gene lookup returns CDR1 LGHDT and CDR2 YNNKEL (reference sequence). The DNA for the CDR3 is TGTGCCAGCAGCCAAGATGGTGGCGGGTCCCAAGAGACCCAGTACTTC. Translation: CASSQDGGGSQETQYF.

This clonotype has just a few counts. The gene calls are TRBV24-1 and TRBJ1-5; D possibly corresponds to TRBD1 (5 bases). From germline, CDR1 is KGHDR and CDR2 SFDVKD. The CDR3 is 11 amino acids. V gave up 9 bases and J gave up 4 bases, with 6 bases separating them. This CDR3 reads CATAGNQPQHF. CDR3 DNA: TGTGCCACCGCAGGGAATCAGCCCCAGCATTTT.

This clonotype appeared a few times. V is TRBV6-2 or TRBV6-3 and J is TRBJ2-3; no definite D call. V lost 5 bases and J 6 bases, leaving 21 bases between the germline ends. CDR3 length equals 16 residues. Germline CDR1 MNHEY, CDR2 SVGEGT. The CDR3 region is CASSTLDLNLGDTQYF. The CDR3 DNA reads TGTGCCAGCAGTACCCTGGATCTGAACCTCGGGGATACGCAGTATTTT.

This clonotype was detected only once. This chain uses TRBV13 with TRBJ1-2; D remains unclear. CDR1 and CDR2 (germline): PRHDT, FYEKMQ (reference sequence). The CDR3 is made up of 15 amino acids. Deletions cut 5 bases from V and 3 bases from J, with 16 bases between. In DNA form, the CDR3 reads TGTGCCAGCAGCCCCCCCTTGGTACGTGACTATGGCTACACCTTC. The encoded protein is CASSPPLVRDYGYTF.

This clonotype was seen a handful of times. This chain connects TRBV6-2 or TRBV6-3 to TRBJ2-2; no firm D call. The CDR3 is 13 residues long. Germline assignment: CDR1 MNHEY and CDR2 SVGEGT. The V end was cut by 4 bases, the J end by 3 bases, with 6 bases between. CDR3 in amino acids: CASSSLHTGELFF. The CDR3 nucleotides are TGTGCCAGCAGTTCGCTCCACACCGGGGAGCTGTTTTTT.

The CDR3 sequence is CASSLTQGVTDTQYF. The CDR3 coding sequence is TGTGCCAGCAGCCTTACACAGGGAGTCACAGATACGCAGTATTTT. The genes are TRBV14 and TRBJ2-3, with D perhaps matching TRBD1 (6 bases). Germline V lookup: CDR1 SGHDN, CDR2 FVKESK. Trimming took off 4 bases at V and 2 bases at J, with 13 bases between the two ends. This CDR3 comprises 15 residues.

This clonotype has a handful of counts. This sequence joins TRBV4-3 and TRBJ2-5; 7 bases line up with TRBD2. The end of the DNA fits TRBJ2-7 better, so the J call may be wrong. Per the germline V gene, CDR1 is LGHNA and CDR2 is YSLEER. This CDR3 contains 16 residues. In nucleotides, the CDR3 is TGCGCCAGCAGCCAAGAGCCTGCGGGAGCCAGCTACGAGCAGTACTTC. Its translation is CASSQEPAGASYEQYF.

At least ten counts were recorded for this clonotype. V gene TRBV11-2 combines with J gene TRBJ2-2; TRBD2 might be the D (5 bases). The V and J ends lost 5 bases and 7 bases respectively, with 8 bases between them. This CDR3 has 12 amino acids. Germline V gene data show CDR1 as SGHAT and CDR2 as FQNNGV. The CDR3 protein is CASSVGSGELFF. The CDR3 nucleotides read TGTGCCAGCAGCGTGGGGAGCGGGGAGCTGTTTTTT.

The genes are TRBV4-3 and TRBJ2-1, with D unresolved. The CDR3 spans 16 residues. CDR1 is LGHNA, CDR2 YSLEER, per germline. V lost 4 bases and J 0 bases, leaving 13 bases between the germline ends. The CDR3 sequence: CASSPYIGLSYNEQFF. The DNA for the CDR3 is TGCGCCAGCAGCCCCTACATAGGGCTCTCCTACAATGAGCAGTTCTTC.

There are many counts of this clonotype. The chain recombines TRBV6-1 with TRBJ1-2; no reliable D call. The germline gives CDR1 MNHNS, CDR2 SASEGT. Deletions cut 5 bases from V and 6 bases from J, with 10 bases between. The CDR3 loop spans 12 amino acids. CDR3: CASSHSSDGYTF. The CDR3 coding sequence is TGTGCCAGCAGTCACAGTTCCGATGGCTACACCTTC.

In its sample, this clonotype was seen many times. The V and J genes are TRBV11-2 and TRBJ2-5, with 10 bases that match TRBD2. V trimming: 4 bases; J trimming: 2 bases; junction bases outside the gene matches: 13. CDR3 length: 18 residues. Germline V gene sequence: CDR1 SGHAT, CDR2 FQNNGV. The CDR3 loop reads CASSSRGFSGRSQETQYF. The CDR3 DNA follows: TGTGCCAGCAGCTCTAGGGGGTTTAGCGGGAGGTCTCAAGAGACCCAGTACTTC.

This clonotype was seen only a few times. A much larger clone sits a single nucleotide away, making a read error possible. The chain couples TRBV11-2 to TRBJ1-2, with TRBD1 identical over 7 bases. The CDR3 covers 17 residues. Germline V gene data show CDR1 as SGHAT and CDR2 as FQNNGV. CDR3 nucleotides: TGTGCCAGCAGCTTAAGGGTCAGTGCGTGGGACAGCTATGGCCACACCTTC. It yields the protein CASSLRVSAWDSYGHTF. The full variable domain, rest sourced from reference TRBV11-2 and TRBJ1-2, is EAGVAQSPRYKIIEKRQSVAFWCNPISGHATLYWYQQILGQGPKLLIQFQNNGVVDDSQLPKDRFSAERLKGVDSTLKIQPAKLEDSAVYLCASSLRVSAWDSYGHTFGSGTRLTVV.

This clonotype was seen a handful of times. The chain is built from TRBV20-1 and TRBJ2-3, with 11 bases that match TRBD2. The CDR3 covers 16 residues. The V segment lost 4 bases and the J segment 0 bases; nucleotides outside the gene matches: 6. The V gene's germline CDR1 is DFQATT and CDR2 SNEGSKA (reference sequence). The CDR3 protein is CSATTGLAGSTDTQYF. The CDR3 nucleotides read TGCAGTGCTACCACCGGACTAGCGGGTAGCACAGATACGCAGTATTTT.

This clonotype was seen many times. This rearrangement joins TRBV20-1 to TRBJ2-3; TRBD2 matches 10 bases. V gave up 5 bases and J gave up 2 bases; unmatched junction bases: 10. The length of the CDR3 is 16 residues. Germline V gene data show CDR1 as DFQATT and CDR2 as SNEGSKA (reference sequence). The chain's CDR3 is CSAPLGLAYFTDTQYF. The CDR3 DNA follows: TGCAGTGCTCCCCTGGGACTAGCGTATTTCACAGATACGCAGTATTTT.

This clonotype occurred many times. The chain recombines TRBV29-1 with TRBJ2-7; D gene ambiguous. Germline-derived CDR1 and CDR2 are SQVTM and ANQGSEA. Deletions cut 2 bases from V and 1 base from J, with 9 bases between. The CDR3 is 13 residues long. This CDR3 is CSVEQASSYEQYF. The CDR3 DNA is TGCAGCGTTGAACAGGCGTCTTCCTACGAGCAGTACTTC.

V usage is TRBV25-1 and J usage is TRBJ2-7; D is undetermined. The germline CDR1 and CDR2 sequences are MGHDK and SYGVNS. The CDR3 covers 13 residues. V was pared by 5 bases and J by 0 bases, with 8 bases between. In nucleotides, the CDR3 is TGTGCCAGCAGTTACTCAAACTCCTACGAGCAGTACGTC. Amino acid sequence: CASSYSNSYEQYV.

CDR3 amino acids: CSVEWAHTQYF. The CDR3 nucleotides read TGCAGCGTTGAATGGGCTCATACGCAGTATTTT. The chain joins TRBV29-1 to TRBJ2-3; D gene uncertain. Trimming cost V 2 bases and J 7 bases, with 7 bases left between them. The CDR3 contains 11 residues. Germline CDR1 and CDR2: SQVTM and ANQGSEA.

The chain links TRBV7-3 to TRBJ1-4, with TRBD1 as a possible D gene (6 bases). V was shortened by 3 bases and J by 8 bases, with 16 bases between the two germline ends. The CDR3 runs 15 residues. Germline-derived CDR1 and CDR2 are SGHTA and FQGTGA. Here the CDR3 reads CASSLAAGAGEKLFF. The CDR3 nucleotides are TGTGCCAGCAGCTTGGCGGCAGGGGCGGGAGAAAAACTGTTTTTT.

V usage is TRBV10-3 and J usage is TRBJ1-3; D not resolved. Germline CDR1 reads ENHRY; CDR2 reads SYGVKD. The V end lost 3 bases, the J end lost 0 bases, and 12 bases lay between the germline ends. The CDR3 totals 16 residues. The CDR3 protein is CAISDGRKSSGNTIYF. For the CDR3, the DNA is TGTGCCATCAGTGATGGCAGAAAATCCTCTGGAAACACCATATATTTT.

The sample holds many counts of this clonotype. The CDR3 reads CASSPSSRFRYGYTF. CDR3 coding DNA: TGTGCCAGTAGTCCTAGTAGTCGTTTTCGGTATGGCTACACCTTC. The genes are TRBV19 and TRBJ1-2; D uncertain. Trimming stripped 5 bases from V and 5 bases from J, with 18 bases between. The germline CDR1 and CDR2 sequences are LNHDA and SQIVND (reference sequence). The CDR3 is 15 amino acids. Supplemented by reference TRBV19 and TRBJ1-2, the full variable domain reads DGGITQSPKYLFRKEGQNVTLSCEQNLNHDAMYWYRQDPGQGLRLIYYSQIVNDFQKGDIAEGYSVSREKKESFPLTVTSAQKNPTAFYLCASSPSSRFRYGYTFGSGTRLTVV.

This chain connects TRBV3-1 to TRBJ2-3, with D unclear. With 1 base removed from V and 0 bases from J, the gap between germline ends came to 8 bases. This CDR3 contains 15 residues. In germline, CDR1 is LGHDT, CDR2 YNNKEL (reference sequence). Here the CDR3 DNA reads TGTGCCAGCAGCCAAGCGGGTGGAAGCACAGATACGCAGTATTTT. This gives the protein CASSQAGGSTDTQYF.

This clonotype was seen just once. V and J are TRBV20-1 and TRBJ1-5; TRBD1 matches at 8 bases. The V segment lost 3 bases and the J segment 7 bases; nucleotides outside the gene matches: 5. The CDR3 has 13 residues. Germline CDR1 DFQATT, CDR2 SNEGSKA (reference sequence). The CDR3 sequence: CSARGDRQQPQHF. In nucleotides, the CDR3 is TGCAGTGCTAGGGGGGACAGGCAACAGCCCCAGCATTTT.

The table lists this clonotype with many counts. V is TRBV11-2 and J is TRBJ2-3; D tentatively fits TRBD1 or TRBD2 (6 bases each). CDR3 length: 16 residues. Germline CDR1 is SGHAT and CDR2 is FQNNGV. The V and J ends lost 5 bases and 5 bases respectively, with 20 bases between them. CDR3 amino acids: CASSRAPPGAQDTQYF. The CDR3 DNA sequence: TGTGCCAGCAGCCGCGCCCCCCCGGGGGCACAAGATACGCAGTATTTT. Variable domain in full (rest from reference TRBV11-2 and TRBJ2-3): EAGVAQSPRYKIIEKRQSVAFWCNPISGHATLYWYQQILGQGPKLLIQFQNNGVVDDSQLPKDRFSAERLKGVDSTLKIQPAKLEDSAVYLCASSRAPPGAQDTQYFGPGTRLTVL.

The sample holds a few counts of this clonotype. This chain joins TRBV7-9 and TRBJ1-1; TRBD1 matches at 9 bases. V lost 4 bases, J lost 6 bases, and 12 bases stayed unmatched. Looked up from germline, CDR1 is SEHNR and CDR2 is FQNEAQ (reference sequence). The CDR3 runs 16 residues. This CDR3 reads CASSSWTGDLGAEAFF. For the CDR3, the DNA is TGTGCCAGCAGCTCATGGACAGGGGACCTGGGAGCTGAAGCTTTCTTT. Combining the CDR3 with reference TRBV7-9 and TRBJ1-1 gives the whole variable domain DTGVSQNPRHKITKRGQNVTFRCDPISEHNRLYWYRQTLGQGPEFLTYFQNEAQLEKSRLLSDRFSAERPKGSFSTLEIQRTEQGDSAMYLCASSSWTGDLGAEAFFGQGTRLTVV.

This clonotype was found once. CDR3 protein: CASSFTGSRGANVLTF. DNA of the CDR3: TGTGCCAGCAGCTTCACAGGGTCGAGGGGGGCCAACGTCCTGACTTTC. The rearrangement uses TRBV7-2 and TRBJ2-6; TRBD1 might be the D (6 bases). V shed 3 bases and J shed 4 bases, with 13 bases lying between them. The CDR3 totals 16 residues. CDR1 is SGHTA and CDR2 is FQGNSA in the germline V gene.

This clonotype was picked up many times. V and J are TRBV6-2 or TRBV6-3 and TRBJ1-6; 9 nucleotides align to TRBD1. Trimming removed 0 bases from V and 7 bases from J; junction bases left unmatched: 10. Germline lookup yields CDR1 MNHEY and CDR2 SVGEGT. This CDR3 is 18 amino acids long. CDR3 in amino acids: CASSYSINYDRGNSPLHF. CDR3 coding DNA: TGTGCCAGCAGTTACTCGATTAATTACGACAGGGGGAATTCACCCCTCCACTTT.

The genes are TRBV10-1 and TRBJ2-2, with D possibly TRBD1 on 5 matching bases. Germline V gene data show CDR1 as WNHNN and CDR2 as SYGVQD (reference sequence). CDR3 length: 16 residues. V was trimmed by 0 bases and J by 3 bases, leaving 11 bases between them. The CDR3 spells CASSESGRVHTGELFF. CDR3 in DNA: TGCGCCAGCAGTGAGTCGGGCAGGGTGCACACCGGGGAGCTGTTTTTT.